The text below deals with one T cell receptor (beta chain). Its target is unknown. The data were obtained in a study of CD8 T cells in Susac syndrome. Germline V gene data show CDR1 as DFQATT and CDR2 as SNEGSKA (reference sequence). Trimming removed 6 bases from V and 6 bases from J, with 21 bases in between. The CDR3 consists of 14 residues. Study-level points and caveats: The authors found no clonal expansion in Susac syndrome CD4+ T cell repertoires.

RNA in amounts of roughly 0.45 to 1 ug was reverse transcribed with random hexamers. Multiplex PCR with immunoSEQ amplified the TCR beta CDR3 across 54 Vbeta and 13 Jbeta. Each CDR3 protein is one row after TCRdb ran MiXCR on the immunoSEQ multiplex PCR reads. The table lists hundreds of thousands of distinct CDR3 sequences, 90% to 96% of them singletons. From blood CD8+ and CD4+ T cells, the TCR beta chain was sequenced. Negative isolation yielded CD8+ and CD4+ T cells; FACS enriched TEMRA cells. Material for sequencing was CD4+ T cells from PBMCs. The TCR was taken from a human donor with Susac syndrome. The chain uses TRBV20-1 and TRBJ2-7; tentative D call: TRBD2 (7 bases). CDR3 nucleotide sequence: TGCAGTGCCGGGGGCGGGACTACGGGGGGCGAGCAGTACTTC. Translating it yields CSAGGGTTGGEQYF.